This T cell receptor (beta chain) is drawn from a study of T cell changes during pregnancy in multiple sclerosis. This table comes from immunoSEQ multiplex PCR, and its TCRdb copy is limited to in-frame clones, with some not included. The repertoire includes fewer than 130,000 clones, 90% to 95% of them detected once, and 3.5% sits in the top ten. The CDR3 is made up of 14 amino acids. CDR1 and CDR2 (germline): MNHEY, SMNVEV (reference sequence). V gave up 4 bases and J gave up 5 bases, with 11 bases separating them. The rearrangement links TRBV27 to TRBJ2-2; D may be TRBD1 (5 bases). Specimen: peripheral blood, collected after pregnancy. This receptor was obtained from a female donor with multiple sclerosis, enrolled in a pregnancy study. The CDR3 loop reads CASSSTQGTGELFF. The CDR3 DNA sequence: TGTGCCAGCAGTTCCACGCAGGGAACCGGGGAGCTGTTTTTT.